The clone carrying this TCR beta chain has only one observation. The assay was immunoSEQ multiplex PCR, and TCRdb's table has in-frame clones only and misses some. The table includes under 300,000 clones, roughly 85% detected once. The entry originates in a study of blood T cell repertoires in COVID-19. Study-level background: From T cells, B-cell-depleted T cells, or PBMCs came the material, which was cDNA or gDNA.

Cohort 3 donors were reported recovered after two negative PCRs, clearance, or symptom resolution. V lost 9 bases, J lost 4 bases, and 13 bases lay in between. Germline V gives CDR1 ENHRY, CDR2 SYGVKD. This CDR3 spans 13 amino acids. V usage is TRBV10-3 and J usage is TRBJ1-5; D gene ambiguous. This receptor was identified in a woman between 50 and 59 years old who had recovered from COVID-19. Sequencing was carried out using PBMCs or T cells enriched from blood (not recorded which). The CDR3 coding sequence is TGTGCCATTGGGCCCTCTCCGAATCAGCCCCAGCATTTT. Its protein product is CAIGPSPNQPQHF.